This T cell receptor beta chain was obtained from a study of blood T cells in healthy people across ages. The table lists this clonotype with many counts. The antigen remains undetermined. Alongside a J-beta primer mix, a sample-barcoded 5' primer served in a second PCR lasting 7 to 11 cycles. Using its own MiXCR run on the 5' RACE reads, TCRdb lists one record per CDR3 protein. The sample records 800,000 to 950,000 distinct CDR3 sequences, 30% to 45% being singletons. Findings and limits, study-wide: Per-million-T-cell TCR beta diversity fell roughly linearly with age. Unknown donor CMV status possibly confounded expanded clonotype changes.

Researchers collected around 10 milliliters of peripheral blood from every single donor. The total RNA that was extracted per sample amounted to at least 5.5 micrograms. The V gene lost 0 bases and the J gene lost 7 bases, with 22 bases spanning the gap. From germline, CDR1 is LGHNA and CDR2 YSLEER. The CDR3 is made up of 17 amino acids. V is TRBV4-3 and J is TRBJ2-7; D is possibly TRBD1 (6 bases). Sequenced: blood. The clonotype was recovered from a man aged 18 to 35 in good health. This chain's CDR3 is CASSQEESQGQYNEQYF. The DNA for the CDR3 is TGCGCCAGCAGCCAAGAAGAGTCGCAGGGGCAGTACAATGAGCAGTACTTC.